This T cell receptor beta chain came from a study of identical twins. V lost 0 bases to trimming and J lost 5 bases; unmatched junction nucleotides: 5. CDR1 is DFQATT and CDR2 is SNEGSKA in the germline V gene (reference sequence). CDR3 length: 15 amino acids. MiXCR, run by TCRdb on the 5' RACE reads, gives a single entry per CDR3 protein. The sample contains about 220,000 distinct CDR3 sequences, roughly 7.1% of which appear only once. These records were also assigned to another study, of T cells expressing NK-cell markers. This second study notes: Beta-chain profiling covered CD3+CD56+NKG2C+, CD3+CD56+NKG2C- and CD3+CD56-NKG2C+ sorted subsets.

The V and J genes are TRBV20-1 and TRBJ2-7; 12 bases agree with TRBD2. This receptor was taken from a young woman in good health. Sample: CD8+ T cells sorted from blood. The CDR3: CSARETSGSVHEQYF. The CDR3 DNA reads TGCAGTGCTAGAGAGACTAGCGGGAGTGTCCACGAGCAGTACTTC.